These 24 T cell receptor beta chains share one sample of origin, sequenced in a study of vaccination and CD4 T cells after COVID-19. An Oncomine TCR Beta short-read assay was used to sequence the DNA from cultured CD4+ T cells. TCRdb fed the PCR reads into MiXCR, producing one record per CDR3 protein. The sample consists of over 14,000 distinct CDR3 sequences, 55% to 60% of them appearing once. Treatment meaning: approximately nine-day PBMC culture with coronavirus spike peptide pools or control peptides (ViraFEST assay). These TCRs' antigens remain unknown. The sample comprised CD4+ T cells from blood, cultured in vitro. The receptors were sampled from a human donor who had recovered from COVID-19.

V and J are TRBV6-2 or TRBV6-3 and TRBJ2-7, with TRBD2 identical over 7 bases. The CDR3 has 13 residues. Per germline, CDR1 MNHEY and CDR2 SVGEGT. V was clipped by 8 bases and J by 3 bases; unmatched bases: 7. CDR3: CASAPSGNYEQYF. Written as DNA, the CDR3 is TGTGCCAGCGCTCCCAGCGGGAACTACGAGCAGTACTTC.

V usage is TRBV19 and J usage is TRBJ2-1; no definite D call. With 8 bases removed from V and 10 bases from J, the gap between germline ends came to 24 bases. Germline V gives CDR1 LNHDA, CDR2 SQIVND (reference sequence). The length of the CDR3 is 15 residues. In nucleotides, the CDR3 is TGTGCCAGTTCGGGCCGGCTCTTTAGTTATATGGAGCAGTTCTTC. Its translation is CASSGRLFSYMEQFF.

V gene TRBV7-8 combines with J gene TRBJ2-1; D is unresolved. The CDR3 totals 12 residues. Germline V lookup: CDR1 SGHVS, CDR2 FQNEAQ. Trimming shortened V by 5 bases and J by 13 bases, and 15 bases separated the two germline ends. In DNA form, the CDR3 reads TGTGCCAGCAGCCGAAGCCGGGTATCTCAGTTCTTC. Translation: CASSRSRVSQFF.

The rearrangement links TRBV6-2 or TRBV6-3 to TRBJ2-1; 11 positions agree with TRBD2. V was clipped by 6 bases and J by 5 bases; unmatched bases: 6. Germline CDR1 MNHEY, CDR2 SVGEGT. The CDR3 covers 15 residues. CDR3 sequence: CASSWGLADDNEQFF. The DNA for the CDR3 is TGTGCCAGCAGCTGGGGACTAGCGGATGACAATGAGCAGTTCTTC.

The V gene is TRBV6-5, the J gene TRBJ1-6; D unresolved. The CDR3 has 12 residues. Germline CDR1 is MNHEY and CDR2 is SVGAGI. V was shortened by 9 bases and J by 7 bases, with 10 bases between the two germline ends. Here the CDR3 reads CASRSSNSPLHF. CDR3 sequence (DNA): TGTGCCAGTAGGTCCTCGAATTCACCCCTCCACTTT.

This chain links TRBV20-1 with TRBJ2-3, with D perhaps matching TRBD2 (6 bases). Germline V gives CDR1 DFQATT, CDR2 SNEGSKA (reference sequence). The CDR3 sequence is 15 residues long. Trimming took 3 bases from V and 2 from J, leaving 15 bases between them. CDR3 region: CSAREGASATDTQYF. In nucleotides, the CDR3 is TGCAGTGCTAGGGAGGGAGCTAGCGCCACAGATACGCAGTATTTT.

This clonotype has a handful of counts. This chain connects TRBV11-1 to TRBJ2-1; TRBD1 might be the D (5 bases). The J call may be in error: the DNA end matches TRBJ2-5 better. This CDR3 region has 16 residues. Germline loops: CDR1 SGHAT, CDR2 FQDESV (reference sequence). The CDR3 spells CASSLRLPREGVTQYF. The CDR3 nucleotides read TGTGCCAGCAGCTTGAGACTCCCCCGAGAAGGGGTGACCCAGTACTTC.

The CDR3 region is CSASGMVMDRAFTEQFF. The CDR3 coding sequence is TGCAGTGCTAGTGGGATGGTCATGGACAGAGCCTTTACTGAGCAGTTCTTC. This sequence joins TRBV20-1 and TRBJ2-1, with TRBD1 as a possible D gene (6 bases). Per germline, CDR1 DFQATT and CDR2 SNEGSKA (reference sequence). This CDR3 is 17 amino acids long. The V end lost 3 bases, the J end lost 9 bases, and 27 bases lay between the germline ends.

The chain couples TRBV11-2 to TRBJ2-5; 7 nucleotides align to TRBD1. Germline loops: CDR1 SGHAT, CDR2 FQNNGV. The trim removed 5 bases at V and 5 bases at J, leaving 14 bases unmatched. The CDR3 contains 16 residues. CDR3 loop: CASSLGPTTGIETQYF. The CDR3 coding sequence is TGTGCCAGCAGCCTAGGGCCAACGACAGGGATTGAGACCCAGTACTTC.

The rearrangement uses TRBV6-2 or TRBV6-3 and TRBJ2-3; 9 bases line up with TRBD1. Germline V CDR1 and CDR2: MNHEY, SVGEGT. Unmatched junction bases numbered 6, after V lost 6 bases and J lost 2 bases. The CDR3 runs to 15 residues. CDR3 bases: TGTGCCAGCAGCCCCGGGACAGGGCACACAGATACGCAGTATTTT. Translation gives CASSPGTGHTDTQYF.

This clonotype was found a few times. V is TRBV7-9 and J is TRBJ1-3; TRBD1 agrees at 8 bases. Germline CDR1 SEHNR, CDR2 FQNEAQ (reference sequence). The ends lost 4 bases at V and 7 bases at J; junction bases unmatched: 12. This CDR3 contains 16 residues. CDR3 bases: TGTGCCAGCAGCTCCCAATTCAGGGGGCGCGGGAACACCATATATTTT. This codes for CASSSQFRGRGNTIYF.

The chain combines TRBV20-1 with TRBJ2-3; 7 bases fit TRBD2. The CDR3 runs to 14 residues. J gave up 3 bases and V 8 bases, and 11 bases lay outside the gene matches. Germline loops: CDR1 DFQATT, CDR2 SNEGSKA (reference sequence). This chain's CDR3 is CSYQLAVRTDTQYF. For the CDR3, the DNA is TGCAGTTACCAGCTAGCGGTGAGAACAGATACGCAGTATTTT.

The rearrangement uses TRBV28 and TRBJ2-7; TRBD2 agrees at 11 bases. CDR3 size: 15 residues. Germline V gene sequence: CDR1 MDHEN, CDR2 SYDVKM. The V gene end was trimmed by 6 bases and the J gene end by 3 bases; junction bases not matched to a gene: 7. CDR3 coding DNA: TGTGCCAGCAGAATGAGACTAGCGGGATACTACGAGCAGTACTTC. Its translation: CASRMRLAGYYEQYF.

This chain connects TRBV20-1 to TRBJ2-7; 10 bases fit TRBD1. This CDR3 region has 16 residues. Germline V gene sequence: CDR1 DFQATT, CDR2 SNEGSKA (reference sequence). The trim removed 6 bases at V and 5 bases at J, leaving 16 bases unmatched. For the CDR3, the DNA is TGCAGTGCCTGTAACATGGGGGGACAGGGGAGTAACGAGCAGTACTTC. It encodes CSACNMGGQGSNEQYF.

This clonotype is categorized as medium-sized. The rearrangement joins TRBV20-1 to TRBJ1-3, with D tentatively TRBD1 (5 bases). The CDR3 is 12 residues long. V gave up 2 bases and J gave up 9 bases, with 11 bases separating them. The germline V gene has CDR1 DFQATT and CDR2 SNEGSKA (reference sequence). CDR3 in amino acids: CSARHPGGTIYF. CDR3 bases: TGCAGTGCTAGACACCCCGGGGGCACCATATATTTT.

A few counts support this clonotype. The chain employs TRBV7-2 and TRBJ1-5, with D perhaps TRBD1 (5 bases). V lost 4 bases to trimming and J lost 6 bases, with 19 bases between them. The CDR3 extends over 16 amino acids. In germline, CDR1 is SGHTA, CDR2 FQGNSA. The CDR3 region has the DNA TGTGCCAGCAGCTCCCGGGGGGGAGGAATGGGTCAGCCCCAGCATTTT. The encoded protein is CASSSRGGGMGQPQHF.

The V call is TRBV7-2, the J call TRBJ1-1; D ambiguous. The germline V gene has CDR1 SGHTA and CDR2 FQGNSA. The CDR3 has 12 residues. Deletions cut 6 bases from V and 6 bases from J, with 11 bases between. CDR3 region: CASSQDSPEAFF. The CDR3, as DNA: TGTGCCAGCAGTCAGGATTCCCCTGAAGCTTTCTTT.

V is TRBV20-1 and J is TRBJ2-1; 11 nucleotides line up with TRBD2. Germline V gene sequence: CDR1 DFQATT, CDR2 SNEGSKA (reference sequence). Trimming took 3 bases from V and 4 from J; bases not matched to a gene: 5. This CDR3 contains 15 residues. In DNA, the CDR3 is TGCAGTGCTAGCCTAGGGACTAGCGGATACAATGAGCAGTTCTTC. The encoded protein is CSASLGTSGYNEQFF.

This clonotype was picked up one time. The gene calls are TRBV20-1 and TRBJ2-3; TRBD1 aligns across 7 bases. Germline loops: CDR1 DFQATT, CDR2 SNEGSKA (reference sequence). Unmatched junction bases numbered 6, after V lost 4 bases and J lost 2 bases. CDR3 length: 14 amino acids. The CDR3 reads CSAKKQGTTDTQYF. The CDR3 nucleotides are TGCAGTGCTAAGAAACAGGGGACCACAGATACGCAGTATTTT.

Note on this clonotype: One end of the junction fails to match germline, which may point to a read error. J is TRBJ2-7 and V is TRBV7-7; the match to TRBD1 covers 10 bases. This CDR3 contains 14 residues. Germline CDR1 reads SSHAT; CDR2 reads FNYEAQ (reference sequence). CDR3 DNA sequence: TGTGCTAGCAGCTTGGGGACAGGGGTGGACGAGCAGTACTTC. This sequence encodes CASSLGTGVDEQYF.

The genes are TRBV28 and TRBJ2-5; 8 nucleotides line up with TRBD2. The CDR3 has 15 amino acids. Germline V lookup: CDR1 MDHEN, CDR2 SYDVKM. Trimming at V came to 6 bases and at J to 5 bases, leaving 11 bases not matched to a gene. CDR3: CASSPSRGGVETQYF. The CDR3 DNA is TGTGCCAGCAGCCCATCACGGGGGGGGGTGGAGACCCAGTACTTC.

The rearrangement links TRBV2 to TRBJ1-5, with 9 bases aligning to TRBD1. The length of the CDR3 is 15 residues. Germline CDR1 is SNHLY and CDR2 is FYNNEI. The V segment lost 6 bases and the J segment 2 bases; nucleotides outside the gene matches: 5. The CDR3 sequence: CASRRQGEGNQPQHF. The CDR3 nucleotides are TGTGCCAGCAGAAGACAGGGGGAGGGCAATCAGCCCCAGCATTTT.

This chain joins TRBV19 and TRBJ2-3; D gene ambiguous. Per germline, CDR1 LNHDA and CDR2 SQIVND (reference sequence). The CDR3 totals 14 residues. V was trimmed by 3 bases and J by 4 bases, leaving 11 bases between them. Written as DNA, the CDR3 is TGTGCCAGTAGTATCCGTGTATTGGCAGATACGCAGTATTTT. This sequence encodes CASSIRVLADTQYF.

J is TRBJ1-6 and V is TRBV7-9; 8 nucleotides align to TRBD1. The CDR3 contains 16 residues. The ends lost 5 bases at V and 9 bases at J; junction bases unmatched: 12. CDR1 and CDR2 from the germline V gene are SEHNR and FQNEAQ (reference sequence). The CDR3 coding sequence is TGTGCCAGCAGCGCAGGGCAGGGGGCAGAGTCTTCACCCCTCCACTTT. Its protein is CASSAGQGAESSPLHF.